This T cell receptor beta chain was identified in a study of shared clonotypes between healthy human individuals. The table lists this clone with many counts. The protocol was immunoSEQ multiplex PCR, while the TCRdb copy is restricted to in-frame clones and leaves out a portion. This sample has approximately 980,000 clones, with about three quarters found just once. The V end lost 5 bases, the J end lost 9 bases, and 23 bases lay between the germline ends. Germline V gives CDR1 SGHAT, CDR2 FQNNGV. The CDR3 has 15 amino acids. The clonotype originates from a man aged 18 to 35 in good health. What was sequenced was memory CD4+ T cells sorted from blood. Subset reported: CD45RA-negative fraction. This chain links TRBV11-2 with TRBJ2-7, with a possible D match to TRBD1 (7 bases). As DNA, the CDR3 is TGTGCCAGCAGCCCCGGGGGCGACAGGGCCCACGTGCAGTACTTC. Amino acids: CASSPGGDRAHVQYF.